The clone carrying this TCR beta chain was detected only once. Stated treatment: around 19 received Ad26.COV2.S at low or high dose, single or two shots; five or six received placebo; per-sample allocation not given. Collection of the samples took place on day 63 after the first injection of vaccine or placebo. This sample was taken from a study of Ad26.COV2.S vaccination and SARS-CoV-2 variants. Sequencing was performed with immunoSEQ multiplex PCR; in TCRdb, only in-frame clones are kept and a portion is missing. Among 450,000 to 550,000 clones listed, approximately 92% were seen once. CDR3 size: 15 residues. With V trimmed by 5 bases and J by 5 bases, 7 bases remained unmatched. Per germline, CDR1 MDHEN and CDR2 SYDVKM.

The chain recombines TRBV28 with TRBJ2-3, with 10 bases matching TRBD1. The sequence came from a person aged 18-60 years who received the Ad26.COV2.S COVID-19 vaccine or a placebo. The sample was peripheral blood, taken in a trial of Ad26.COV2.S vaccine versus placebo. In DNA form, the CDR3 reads TGTGCCAGCAGTCTGCGGACAGGGGGGATAGATACGCAGTATTTT. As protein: CASSLRTGGIDTQYF. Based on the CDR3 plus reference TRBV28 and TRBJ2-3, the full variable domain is DVKVTQSSRYLVKRTGEKVFLECVQDMDHENMFWYRQDPGLGLRLIYFSYDVKMKEKGDIPEGYSVSREKKERFSLILESASTNQTSMYLCASSLRTGGIDTQYFGPGTRLTVL.